The next 7 T cell receptor beta chains were all read from a single sample in a study of blood T cell repertoires in COVID-19. TCRdb's copy holds only in-frame clones and misses some; the assay was immunoSEQ multiplex PCR. The sample contains approximately 240,000 clones, nearly 85% of which appear only once. The sequenced sample consisted of peripheral blood. All receptors come from a woman in her thirties with COVID-19, enrolled during active disease.

This clone has a single count. The rearrangement links TRBV2 to TRBJ2-2; tentatively, D is TRBD2 (5 bases). Germline CDR1 SNHLY, CDR2 FYNNEI. This CDR3 comprises 15 residues. V was cut by 8 bases and J by 1 base, with 14 bases left in between. The CDR3 DNA reads TGTGCCAGCGCCGCGGATCGGGGGAACACCGGGGAGCTGTTTTTT. The encoded protein is CASAADRGNTGELFF.

This clone was seen a handful of times. V is TRBV6-5 and J is TRBJ2-3; 7 positions match TRBD1. The germline V gene has CDR1 MNHEY and CDR2 SVGAGI. The CDR3 length is 15 residues. Unmatched junction bases numbered 9, after V lost 6 bases and J lost 3 bases. CDR3 protein: CASRATGVRTDTQYF. The CDR3 DNA reads TGTGCCAGCAGGGCTACAGGGGTGAGGACAGATACGCAGTATTTT.

The chain carries TRBV19 and TRBJ1-4; possible D gene TRBD1, 6 bases. Trimming removed 8 bases at V and 2 bases at J, with 15 bases between. This CDR3 contains 15 residues. The germline gives CDR1 LNHDA, CDR2 SQIVND (reference sequence). CDR3 loop: CASHSQGTTNEKLFF. The DNA of the CDR3 is TGTGCCAGTCACTCCCAGGGGACGACTAATGAAAAACTGTTTTTT.

The V call is TRBV10-1, the J call TRBJ2-5, with 13 bases lining up with TRBD2. Per germline, CDR1 WNHNN and CDR2 SYGVQD (reference sequence). Germline trimming cut 6 bases from V and 4 bases from J; bases unmatched to any gene: 11. The length of the CDR3 is 17 residues. The CDR3 DNA sequence: TGCGCCAGCAGCCTGACTAGCGGGAGGTTAAGGGGAGAGACCCAGTACTTC. It specifies CASSLTSGRLRGETQYF.

The V and J genes are TRBV7-3 and TRBJ2-1; possible D gene TRBD2, 5 bases. Germline lookup yields CDR1 SGHTA and CDR2 FQGTGA. The V end lost 5 bases, the J end lost 7 bases, and 18 bases lay between the germline ends. This CDR3 region has 15 residues. The CDR3 DNA reads TGTGCCAGCAGCCCAAACGGAGGCCTAGGTAATGAGCAGTTCTTC. Its protein is CASSPNGGLGNEQFF.

The chain has TRBV28 and TRBJ1-1; D is undetermined. This CDR3 is 14 amino acids long. Germline CDR1 is MDHEN and CDR2 is SYDVKM. Trimming cost V 7 bases and J 0 bases, with 12 bases left between them. CDR3 in amino acids: CASTQPSLNTEAFF. In DNA form, the CDR3 reads TGTGCCAGCACCCAACCCAGTTTGAACACTGAAGCTTTCTTT.

This chain links TRBV6-2 or TRBV6-3 with TRBJ1-5; 8 bases fit TRBD1. J gave up 4 bases and V 0 bases, and 8 bases lay outside the gene matches. The germline CDR1 and CDR2 sequences are MNHEY and SVGEGT. The CDR3 contains 17 residues. The DNA of the CDR3 is TGTGCCAGCAGTTACTCGTCGGGACAGGCCCTGAATCAGCCCCAGCATTTT. Its translation is CASSYSSGQALNQPQHF.